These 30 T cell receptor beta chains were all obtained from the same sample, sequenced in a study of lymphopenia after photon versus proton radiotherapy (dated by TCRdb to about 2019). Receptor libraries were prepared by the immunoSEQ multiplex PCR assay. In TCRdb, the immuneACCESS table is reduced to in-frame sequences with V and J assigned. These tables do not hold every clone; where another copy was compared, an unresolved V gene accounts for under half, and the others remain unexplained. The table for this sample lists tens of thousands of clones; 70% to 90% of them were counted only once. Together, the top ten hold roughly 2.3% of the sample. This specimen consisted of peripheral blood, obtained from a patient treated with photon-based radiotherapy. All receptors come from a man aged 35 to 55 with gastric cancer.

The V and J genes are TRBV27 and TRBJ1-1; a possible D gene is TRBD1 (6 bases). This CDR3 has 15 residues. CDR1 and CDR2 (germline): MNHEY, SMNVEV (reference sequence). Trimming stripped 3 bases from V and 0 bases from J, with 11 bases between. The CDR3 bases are TGTGCCAGCAGTTTCGGGGGGCGCATGAACACTGAAGCTTTCTTT. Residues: CASSFGGRMNTEAFF.

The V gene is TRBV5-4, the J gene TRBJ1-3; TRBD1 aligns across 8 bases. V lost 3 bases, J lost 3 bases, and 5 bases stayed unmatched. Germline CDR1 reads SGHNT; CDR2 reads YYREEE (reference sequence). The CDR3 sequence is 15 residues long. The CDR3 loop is CASSSQGEGGNTIYF. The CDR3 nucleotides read TGTGCCAGCAGCTCACAGGGGGAAGGTGGAAACACCATATATTTT.

For the CDR3, the DNA is TGTGCCAGCCTTTACCACGCCTTGAACACTGAAGCTTTCTTT. Its protein product is CASLYHALNTEAFF. The chain recombines TRBV7-2 with TRBJ1-1; D gene unclear. Trimming took off 8 bases at V and 0 bases at J, with 13 bases between the two ends. This CDR3 has 14 residues. Germline CDR1 reads SGHTA; CDR2 reads FQGNSA. Based on the CDR3 plus reference TRBV7-2 and TRBJ1-1, the full variable domain is GAGVSQSPSNKVTEKGKDVELRCDPISGHTALYWYRQSLGQGLEFLIYFQGNSAPDKSGLPSDRFSAERTGGSVSTLTIQRTQQEDSAVYLCASLYHALNTEAFFGQGTRLTVV.

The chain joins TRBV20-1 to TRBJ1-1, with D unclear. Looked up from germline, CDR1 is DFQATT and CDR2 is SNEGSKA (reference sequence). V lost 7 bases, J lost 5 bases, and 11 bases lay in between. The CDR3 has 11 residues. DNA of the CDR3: TGCAGTGTTAGCGAGGCGACTGAAGCTTTCTTT. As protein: CSVSEATEAFF.

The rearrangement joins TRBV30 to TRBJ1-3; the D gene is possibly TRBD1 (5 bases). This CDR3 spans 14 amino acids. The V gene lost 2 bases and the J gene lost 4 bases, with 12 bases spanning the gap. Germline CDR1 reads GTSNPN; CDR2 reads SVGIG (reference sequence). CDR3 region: CAWSPGVEGNTIYF. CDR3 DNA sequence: TGTGCCTGGAGTCCGGGGGTCGAGGGAAACACCATATATTTT.

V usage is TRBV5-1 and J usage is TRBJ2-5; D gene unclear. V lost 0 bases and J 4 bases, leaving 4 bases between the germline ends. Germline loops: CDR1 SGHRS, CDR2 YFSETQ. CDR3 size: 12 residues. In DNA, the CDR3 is TGCGCCAGCAGCTTGGACAGAGAGACCCAGTACTTC. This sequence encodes CASSLDRETQYF.

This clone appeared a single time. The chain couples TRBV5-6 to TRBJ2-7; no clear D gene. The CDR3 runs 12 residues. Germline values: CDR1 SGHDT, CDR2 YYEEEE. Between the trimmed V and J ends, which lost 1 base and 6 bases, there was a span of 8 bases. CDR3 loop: CASSLSFREQYF. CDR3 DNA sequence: TGTGCCAGCAGCTTGTCTTTCCGCGAGCAGTACTTC.

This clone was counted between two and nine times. The chain's CDR3 is CASSPDGANYGYTF. Here the CDR3 DNA reads TGTGCCAGCAGCCCGGACGGGGCTAACTATGGCTACACCTTC. The chain has TRBV7-8 and TRBJ1-2; no firm D call. Trimming shortened V by 5 bases and J by 0 bases, and 10 bases separated the two germline ends. The CDR3 sequence is 14 residues long. The germline gives CDR1 SGHVS, CDR2 FQNEAQ.

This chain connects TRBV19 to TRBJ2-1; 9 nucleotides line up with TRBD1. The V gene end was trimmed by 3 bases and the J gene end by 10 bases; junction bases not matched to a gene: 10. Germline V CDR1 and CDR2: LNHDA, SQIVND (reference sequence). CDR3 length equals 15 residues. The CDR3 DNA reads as TGTGCCAGTAGTATTGGATTAACAGGGGGCTGGGAGCAGTTCTTC. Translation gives CASSIGLTGGWEQFF.

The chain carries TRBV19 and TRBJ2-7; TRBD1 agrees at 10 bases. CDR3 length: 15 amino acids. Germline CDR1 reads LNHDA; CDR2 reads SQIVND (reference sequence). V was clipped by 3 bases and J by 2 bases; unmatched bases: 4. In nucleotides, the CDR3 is TGTGCCAGTAGTATTGGGACAGGGGACACCTACGAGCAGTACTTC. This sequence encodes CASSIGTGDTYEQYF.

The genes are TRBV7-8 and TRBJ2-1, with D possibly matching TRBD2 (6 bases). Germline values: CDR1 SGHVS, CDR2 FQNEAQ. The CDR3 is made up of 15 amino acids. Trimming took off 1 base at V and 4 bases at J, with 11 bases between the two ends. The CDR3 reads CASSLGRGRYNEQFF. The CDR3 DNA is TGTGCCAGCAGCTTAGGCCGAGGGAGGTACAATGAGCAGTTCTTC.

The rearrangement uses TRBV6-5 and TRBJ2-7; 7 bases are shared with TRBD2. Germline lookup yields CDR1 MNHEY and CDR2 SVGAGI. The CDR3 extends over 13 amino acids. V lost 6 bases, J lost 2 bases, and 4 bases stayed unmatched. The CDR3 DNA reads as TGTGCCAGCAGCCAGACTAGCCCCTACGAGCAGTACTTC. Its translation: CASSQTSPYEQYF.

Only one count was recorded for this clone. This chain's CDR3 is CASRPGGSTDTQYF. CDR3 DNA: TGTGCCAGCAGGCCGGGGGGAAGCACAGATACGCAGTATTTT. The V and J genes are TRBV6-5 and TRBJ2-3; TRBD2 aligns across 7 bases. CDR1 is MNHEY and CDR2 is SVGAGI in the germline V gene. This CDR3 region has 14 residues. The J segment lost 0 bases and the V segment lost 6 bases, leaving 3 bases of the junction unmatched.

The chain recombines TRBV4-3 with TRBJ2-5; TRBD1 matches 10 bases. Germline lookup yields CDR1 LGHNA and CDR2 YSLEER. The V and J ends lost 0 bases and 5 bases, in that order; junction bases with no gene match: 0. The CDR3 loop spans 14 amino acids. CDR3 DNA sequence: TGCGCCAGCAGCCAAGAGGACAGGGGGGAGACCCAGTACTTC. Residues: CASSQEDRGETQYF.

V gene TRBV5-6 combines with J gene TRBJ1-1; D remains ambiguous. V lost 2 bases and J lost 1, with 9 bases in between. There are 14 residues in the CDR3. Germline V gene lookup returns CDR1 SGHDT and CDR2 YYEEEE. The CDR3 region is CASSFLSPNTEAFF. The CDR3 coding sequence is TGTGCCAGCAGCTTTTTAAGCCCGAACACTGAAGCTTTCTTT.

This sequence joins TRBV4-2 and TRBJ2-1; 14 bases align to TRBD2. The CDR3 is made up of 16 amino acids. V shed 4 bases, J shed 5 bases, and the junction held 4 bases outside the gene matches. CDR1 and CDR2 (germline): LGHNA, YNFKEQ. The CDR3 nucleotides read TGTGCCAGCAGCCCCCTGGGACTAGCGGGGGACAATGAGCAGTTCTTC. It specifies CASSPLGLAGDNEQFF.

The CDR3 DNA is TGTGCCAGCAGTGGACCCAGGACAGGGGTGGGCAATGAGCAGTTCTTC. Its translation: CASSGPRTGVGNEQFF. This chain connects TRBV2 to TRBJ2-1, with TRBD1 matching over 9 bases. Germline V lookup: CDR1 SNHLY, CDR2 FYNNEI. The CDR3 has 16 amino acids. Trimming at V came to 4 bases and at J to 6 bases, leaving 10 bases not matched to a gene. Looking up the rest from reference TRBV2 and TRBJ2-1 gives the full variable domain: EPEVTQTPSHQVTQMGQEVILRCVPISNHLYFYWYRQILGQKVEFLVSFYNNEISEKSEIFDDQFSVERPDGSNFTLKIRSTKLEDSAMYFCASSGPRTGVGNEQFFGPGTRLTVL.

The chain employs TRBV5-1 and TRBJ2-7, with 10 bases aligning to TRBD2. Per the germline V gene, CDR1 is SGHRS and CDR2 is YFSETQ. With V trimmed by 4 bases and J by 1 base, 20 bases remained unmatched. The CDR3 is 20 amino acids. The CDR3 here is CASSPGLRLAGTLGSYEQYF. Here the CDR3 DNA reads TGCGCCAGCAGCCCCGGGTTGAGACTAGCGGGCACTCTGGGGTCCTACGAGCAGTACTTC.

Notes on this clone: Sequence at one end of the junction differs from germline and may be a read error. The CDR3 reads CASSLGLGAGTDTQYF. CDR3 nucleotides: TGTGCTAGCAGCTTAGGGTTGGGGGCCGGCACAGATACGCAGTATTTT. The V call is TRBV7-7, the J call TRBJ2-3; maybe TRBD1 (6 bases). Germline assignment: CDR1 SSHAT and CDR2 FNYEAQ (reference sequence). The CDR3 runs 16 residues.

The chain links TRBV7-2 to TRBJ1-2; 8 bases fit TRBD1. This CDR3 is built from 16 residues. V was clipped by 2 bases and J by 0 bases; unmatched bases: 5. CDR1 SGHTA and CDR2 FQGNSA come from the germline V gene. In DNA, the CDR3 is TGTGCCAGCAGCTTACCCGGACAGGGTGCTAACTATGGCTACACCTTC. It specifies CASSLPGQGANYGYTF.

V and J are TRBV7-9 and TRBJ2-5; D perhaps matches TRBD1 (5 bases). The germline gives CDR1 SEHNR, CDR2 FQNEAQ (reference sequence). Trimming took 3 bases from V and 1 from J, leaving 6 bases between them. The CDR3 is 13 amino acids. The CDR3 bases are TGTGCCAGCAGCTTTGGGGCCCAAGAGACCCAGTACTTC. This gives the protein CASSFGAQETQYF.

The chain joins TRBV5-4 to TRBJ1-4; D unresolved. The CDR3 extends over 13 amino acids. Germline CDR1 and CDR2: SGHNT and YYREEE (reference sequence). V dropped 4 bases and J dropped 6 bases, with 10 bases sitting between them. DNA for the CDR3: TGTGCCAGCAGCCAAACACCGGATGAAAAACTGTTTTTT. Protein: CASSQTPDEKLFF.

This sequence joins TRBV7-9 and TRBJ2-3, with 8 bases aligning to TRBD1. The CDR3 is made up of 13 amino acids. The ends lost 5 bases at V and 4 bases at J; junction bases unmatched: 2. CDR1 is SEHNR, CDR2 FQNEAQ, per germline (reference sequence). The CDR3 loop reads CASSATGADTQYF. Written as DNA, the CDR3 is TGTGCCAGCAGCGCGACAGGGGCAGATACGCAGTATTTT.

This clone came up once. CDR3 coding DNA: TGTGCCAGTAGTATGACGAGACGGCAGAATCAGCCCCAGCATTTT. Encoded protein: CASSMTRRQNQPQHF. The chain joins TRBV19 to TRBJ1-5; D unresolved. CDR3 length: 15 residues. V lost 3 bases and J lost 4, with 13 bases in between. Germline V CDR1 and CDR2: LNHDA, SQIVND (reference sequence).

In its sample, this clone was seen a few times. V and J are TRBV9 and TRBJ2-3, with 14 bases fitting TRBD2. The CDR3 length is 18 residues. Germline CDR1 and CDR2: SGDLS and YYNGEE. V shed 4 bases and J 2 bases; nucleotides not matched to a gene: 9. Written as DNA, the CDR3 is TGTGCCAGCAGCCAGCTAGGGACTAGCGGGGGTCTCACAGATACGCAGTATTTT. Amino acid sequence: CASSQLGTSGGLTDTQYF.

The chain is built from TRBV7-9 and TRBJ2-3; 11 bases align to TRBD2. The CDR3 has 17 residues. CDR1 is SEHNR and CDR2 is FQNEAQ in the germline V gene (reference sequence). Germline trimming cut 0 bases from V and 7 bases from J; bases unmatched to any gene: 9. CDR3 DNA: TGTGCCAGCAGCTTAGCGAAGGATAGCGGGGGGGCTAATACGCAGTATTTT. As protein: CASSLAKDSGGANTQYF.

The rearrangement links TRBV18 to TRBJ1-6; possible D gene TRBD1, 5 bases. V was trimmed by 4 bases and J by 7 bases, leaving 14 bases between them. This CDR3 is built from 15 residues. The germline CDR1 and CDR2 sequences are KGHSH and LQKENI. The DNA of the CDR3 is TGTGCCAGCTCACTTCAGGGCCCGGGAAATTCACCCCTCCACTTT. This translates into CASSLQGPGNSPLHF.

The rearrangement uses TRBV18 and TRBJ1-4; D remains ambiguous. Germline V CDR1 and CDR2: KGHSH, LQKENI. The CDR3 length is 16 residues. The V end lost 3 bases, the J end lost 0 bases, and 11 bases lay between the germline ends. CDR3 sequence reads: CASSPYDLATNEKLFF. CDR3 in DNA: TGTGCCAGCTCACCTTACGACCTTGCAACTAATGAAAAACTGTTTTTT.

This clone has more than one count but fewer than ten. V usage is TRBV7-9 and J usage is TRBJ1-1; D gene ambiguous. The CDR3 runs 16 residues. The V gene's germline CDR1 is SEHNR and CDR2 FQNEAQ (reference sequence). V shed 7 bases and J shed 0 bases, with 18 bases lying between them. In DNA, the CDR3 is TGTGCCAGCAACGAGGCGGGCCATATTATGAACACTGAAGCTTTCTTT. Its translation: CASNEAGHIMNTEAFF.

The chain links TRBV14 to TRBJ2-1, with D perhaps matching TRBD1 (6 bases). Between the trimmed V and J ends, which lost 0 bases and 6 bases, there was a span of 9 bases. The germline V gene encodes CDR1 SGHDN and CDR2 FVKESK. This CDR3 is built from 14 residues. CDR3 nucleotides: TGTGCCAGCAGCCAAGAGGAGACAGGCAATGAGCAGTTCTTC. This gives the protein CASSQEETGNEQFF.